One and the same sample provided the 19 T cell receptor beta chains below, sequenced in a study of STAT3 mutations in large granular lymphocyte leukemia. Study-wide results and caveats: In T-cell large granular lymphocyte leukemia, about half of patients showed multiple immunodominant subclonotypes.

The assay was immunoSEQ multiplex PCR, and TCRdb's table has in-frame clones only and misses some. Here the sample spans about 39,000 clones, roughly three quarters being singletons. Their antigens remain unidentified. The source material was PBMCs. These receptors came from a human donor with T large granular lymphocyte leukemia. Some clones in this sample may be carry-over from other donors' samples.

The gene calls are TRBV5-1 and TRBJ1-1; D may be TRBD1 (6 bases). V gave up 1 base and J gave up 0 bases, with 13 bases separating them. This CDR3 contains 16 residues. Germline V lookup: CDR1 SGHRS, CDR2 YFSETQ. CDR3 sequence reads: CASSLSGGPMNTEAFF. CDR3 nucleotide sequence: TGCGCCAGCAGCTTGTCGGGGGGGCCAATGAACACTGAAGCTTTCTTT.

The gene calls are TRBV11-2 and TRBJ1-3; a possible D gene is TRBD1 (5 bases). This CDR3 region has 13 residues. V lost 7 bases, J lost 3 bases, and 10 bases lay in between. Germline-derived CDR1 and CDR2 are SGHAT and FQNNGV. CDR3 bases: TGTGCCAGCACAAGGGGAGGTGGAAACACCATATATTTT. This gives the protein CASTRGGGNTIYF.

The chain employs TRBV9 and TRBJ2-2, with 8 bases lining up with TRBD1. Trimming removed 0 bases from V and 3 bases from J; junction bases left unmatched: 4. The CDR3 contains 16 residues. In germline, CDR1 is SGDLS, CDR2 YYNGEE. For the CDR3, the DNA is TGTGCCAGCAGCGTAGCAGGGGGCGCACACACCGGGGAGCTGTTTTTT. This codes for CASSVAGGAHTGELFF.

The V and J genes are TRBV28 and TRBJ1-2; TRBD1 agrees at 7 bases. This CDR3 is built from 14 residues. The V gene end was trimmed by 8 bases and the J gene end by 2 bases; junction bases not matched to a gene: 8. The germline V gene has CDR1 MDHEN and CDR2 SYDVKM. CDR3 region: CASRPGQSNYGYTF. The CDR3 DNA sequence: TGTGCCAGCCGACCGGGACAGTCGAACTATGGCTACACCTTC.

The chain couples TRBV19 to TRBJ1-5, with no clear D. Germline V CDR1 and CDR2: LNHDA, SQIVND (reference sequence). V was clipped by 5 bases and J by 6 bases, with 11 bases between them. The CDR3 extends over 13 amino acids. CDR3 DNA: TGTGCCAGTAGTTCTGTTTCGGGTCAGCCCCAGCATTTT. It is translated as CASSSVSGQPQHF. Looking up the rest from reference TRBV19 and TRBJ1-5 gives the full variable domain: DGGITQSPKYLFRKEGQNVTLSCEQNLNHDAMYWYRQDPGQGLRLIYYSQIVNDFQKGDIAEGYSVSREKKESFPLTVTSAQKNPTAFYLCASSSVSGQPQHFGDGTRLSIL.

The V and J genes are TRBV9 and TRBJ2-5; 7 nucleotides line up with TRBD2. CDR1 and CDR2 from the germline V gene are SGDLS and YYNGEE. The CDR3 length is 15 residues. V was pared by 3 bases and J by 5 bases, with 10 bases of the junction left unmatched. CDR3: CASSDGNLGGETQYF. CDR3 coding DNA: TGTGCCAGCAGCGACGGAAACCTGGGGGGGGAGACCCAGTACTTC.

The chain links TRBV7-9 to TRBJ1-1; D is possibly TRBD1 (5 bases). V was trimmed by 2 bases and J by 3 bases, leaving 10 bases between them. The CDR3 covers 14 residues. Germline V gene lookup returns CDR1 SEHNR and CDR2 FQNEAQ (reference sequence). CDR3 in amino acids: CASSLLGPDTEAFF. DNA of the CDR3: TGTGCCAGCAGCTTACTGGGGCCGGACACTGAAGCTTTCTTT.

The gene calls are TRBV11-2 and TRBJ1-4; 7 bases are shared with TRBD1. The germline V gene encodes CDR1 SGHAT and CDR2 FQNNGV. This CDR3 spans 15 amino acids. After removal of 1 base from V and 6 bases from J, the junction contained 5 bases not matched to a gene. In DNA form, the CDR3 reads TGTGCCAGCAGCTTAGGGGCAGGGGGGGATGAAAAACTGTTTTTT. Translating gives CASSLGAGGDEKLFF.

This chain joins TRBV6-5 and TRBJ2-5, with D perhaps matching TRBD2 (5 bases). Trimming removed 6 bases from V and 4 bases from J, with 12 bases in between. The CDR3 runs to 13 residues. Germline lookup yields CDR1 MNHEY and CDR2 SVGAGI. The CDR3 region is CASSPEGVETQYF. CDR3 nucleotide sequence: TGTGCCAGCAGCCCCGAGGGTGTAGAGACCCAGTACTTC.

The chain links TRBV14 to TRBJ1-5; TRBD1 might be the D (5 bases). This CDR3 region has 15 residues. Germline values: CDR1 SGHDN, CDR2 FVKESK. The CDR3: CIGGVLWFSNQPQHF. The CDR3 region has the DNA TGTATTGGGGGGGTGCTGTGGTTTAGCAATCAGCCCCAGCATTTT. Complete variable domain (other parts from reference TRBV14 and TRBJ1-5): EAGVTQFPSHSVIEKGQTVTLRCDPISGHDNLYWYRRVMGKEIKFLLHFVKESKQDESGMPNNRFLAERTGGTYSTLKVQPAELEDSGVYFCIGGVLWFSNQPQHFGDGTRLSIL.

The chain joins TRBV30 to TRBJ1-1; TRBD1 matches 8 bases. Germline V gene lookup returns CDR1 GTSNPN and CDR2 SVGIG (reference sequence). V lost 1 base to trimming and J lost 1 base; unmatched junction nucleotides: 2. The CDR3 totals 14 residues. The CDR3 DNA reads TGTGCCTGGAGTGGACAGGGGACGAACACTGAAGCTTTCTTT. Its protein is CAWSGQGTNTEAFF.

The gene calls are TRBV30 and TRBJ2-1; D tentatively fits TRBD1 or TRBD2 (5 bases each). The CDR3 loop spans 15 amino acids. The germline V gene has CDR1 GTSNPN and CDR2 SVGIG (reference sequence). Between the trimmed V and J ends, which lost 2 bases and 7 bases, there was a span of 18 bases. CDR3 sequence reads: CAWSREGAGKNEQFF. CDR3 nucleotides: TGTGCCTGGAGTCGTGAGGGCGCAGGGAAGAATGAGCAGTTCTTC.

This clone occurred once. The gene calls are TRBV28 and TRBJ1-5; D is ambiguous. In germline, CDR1 is MDHEN, CDR2 SYDVKM. The V and J ends lost 7 bases and 0 bases respectively, with 19 bases between them. The CDR3 spans 17 residues. DNA of the CDR3: TGTGCCAGCACCCCCGGCAGTTCGGGCGATAGCAATCAGCCCCAGCATTTT. Its translation: CASTPGSSGDSNQPQHF.

This clone was recorded only once. The chain carries TRBV5-1 and TRBJ2-1, with D possibly matching TRBD1 (6 bases). Trimming left V 5 bases short and J 2 bases short, with 11 bases between. The CDR3 consists of 14 residues. Germline-derived CDR1 and CDR2 are SGHRS and YFSETQ. This CDR3 is CASRTGGPYNEQFF. Written as DNA, the CDR3 is TGCGCCAGCAGGACAGGAGGCCCCTACAATGAGCAGTTCTTC.

This sequence joins TRBV9 and TRBJ1-3; the D gene is possibly TRBD1 (5 bases). CDR3 length: 15 residues. V was trimmed by 4 bases and J by 0 bases, leaving 11 bases between them. CDR1 and CDR2 from the germline V gene are SGDLS and YYNGEE. Written as DNA, the CDR3 is TGTGCCAGCAGCCCAATAGGGGACTCTGGAAACACCATATATTTT. This encodes CASSPIGDSGNTIYF.

V and J are TRBV10-3 and TRBJ1-2; 7 bases match TRBD1. This CDR3 is 15 amino acids long. Looked up from germline, CDR1 is ENHRY and CDR2 is SYGVKD. Trimming removed 6 bases from V and 0 bases from J; junction bases left unmatched: 7. This CDR3 reads CAIRGQGDPNYGYTF. The CDR3 nucleotides are TGTGCCATCAGGGGGCAGGGGGACCCTAACTATGGCTACACCTTC.

This clone has just a few counts. The chain has TRBV7-9 and TRBJ2-2; 11 bases are shared with TRBD2. The germline gives CDR1 SEHNR, CDR2 FQNEAQ (reference sequence). Trimming took 5 bases from V and 4 from J; bases not matched to a gene: 3. CDR3 length: 15 residues. For the CDR3, the DNA is TGTGCCAGCAGCGAGACTAGCGGGGTCACCGGGGAGCTGTTTTTT. It translates to CASSETSGVTGELFF.

CDR3: CASSLGTGSGYTF. The CDR3 nucleotides are TGTGCCAGCAGCTTAGGGACAGGGTCTGGCTACACCTTC. This rearrangement joins TRBV11-2 to TRBJ1-2; 8 positions agree with TRBD1. Germline CDR1 SGHAT, CDR2 FQNNGV. There are 13 residues in the CDR3. J was trimmed by 7 bases and V by 1 base; bases with no gene match: 2.

A remark on this clone: Distinct nucleotide sequences in the sample also encode this CDR3. The chain couples TRBV5-5 to TRBJ2-7, with D unclear. The CDR3 spans 11 residues. The V gene's germline CDR1 is SGHKS and CDR2 YYEKEE (reference sequence). V was trimmed by 4 bases and J by 4 bases, leaving 6 bases between them. Here the CDR3 DNA reads TGTGCCAGCAGCCTGGCGTACGAGCAGTACTTC. This translates into CASSLAYEQYF.